These T cell receptor beta chains were read from a single sample in a study of T cells in Graves' hyperthyroidism and ophthalmopathy. TCRdb itself ran the multiplex PCR reads through MiXCR, one entry per CDR3 protein. In the table there are fewer than 350,000 distinct CDR3 sequences, 15% to 20% of which are singletons. The sample consisted of blood. Receptor source: a woman in her fifties or sixties with Graves' hyperthyroidism. CDR3s include the opening cysteine and the closing phenylalanine or tryptophan. A D gene is named only where the DNA matches it firmly. Clone sizes are given selectively: once, few, many, or a class where the clone is expanded.

abundance	len	j_gene	d_gene	v_gene	CDR3aa	CDR3nt
many	15	TRBJ2-1	NA	TRBV11-2	CASSLGRVPHNEQFF	TGTGCCAGCAGCCTCGGACGGGTCCCCCACAATGAGCAGTTCTTC
many	15	TRBJ2-5	TRBD2	TRBV28	CASTPVAGVGETQYF	TGTGCCAGCACCCCCGTAGCGGGAGTGGGAGAGACCCAGTACTTC
NA	14	TRBJ1-4	NA	TRBV7-2	CASSLRVSDEKLFF	TGTGCCAGCAGCTTACGGGTATCGGATGAAAAACTGTTTTTT
NA	13	TRBJ1-2	NA	TRBV6-1	CASSSLNDYGYTF	TGTGCCAGCAGCTCCTTAAACGACTATGGCTACACCTTC
many	16	TRBJ2-3	NA	TRBV28	CASSLLDGAATDTQYF	TGTGCCAGCAGTTTGCTGGACGGGGCAGCCACAGATACGCAGTATTTT
NA	14	TRBJ1-4	NA	TRBV6-1	CASTSGGTNEKLFF	TGTGCCAGCACCTCGGGGGGTACTAATGAAAAACTGTTTTTT
few	16	TRBJ1-1	NA	TRBV6-5	CASSYLFDGPNTEAFF	TGTGCCAGCAGTTACCTCTTCGACGGCCCGAACACTGAAGCTTTCTTT
NA	16	TRBJ2-2	TRBD2	TRBV18	CASSRLLAGDTGELFF	TGTGCCAGCTCACGATTACTAGCGGGAGACACCGGGGAGCTGTTTTTT
few	14	TRBJ1-2	NA	TRBV6-5	CASSYGLGNYGYTF	TGTGCCAGCAGTTACGGGTTGGGCAACTATGGCTACACCTTC
few	17	TRBJ1-6	NA	TRBV6-1	CASSDTTGGTGNSPLHF	TGTGCCAGCAGTGATACGACGGGGGGAACGGGGAATTCACCCCTCCACTTT
NA	11	TRBJ2-1	TRBD1	TRBV7-2	CASSMGQQQFF	TGTGCCAGCAGCATGGGACAGCAGCAGTTCTTC
NA	13	TRBJ1-1	TRBD1	TRBV28	CASSQGGATEAFF	TGTGCCAGCAGTCAGGGGGGAGCCACTGAAGCTTTCTTT